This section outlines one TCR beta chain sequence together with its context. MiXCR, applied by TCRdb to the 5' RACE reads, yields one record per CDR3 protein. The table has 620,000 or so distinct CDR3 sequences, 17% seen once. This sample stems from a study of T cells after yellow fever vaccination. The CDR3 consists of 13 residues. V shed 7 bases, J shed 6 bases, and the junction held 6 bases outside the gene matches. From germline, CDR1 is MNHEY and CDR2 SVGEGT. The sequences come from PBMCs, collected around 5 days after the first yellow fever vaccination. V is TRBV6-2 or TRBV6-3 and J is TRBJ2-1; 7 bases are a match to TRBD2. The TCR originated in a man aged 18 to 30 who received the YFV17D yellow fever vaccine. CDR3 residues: CASTRTGGNEQFF. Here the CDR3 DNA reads TGTGCCAGCACACGGACGGGAGGCAATGAGCAGTTCTTC.